The 3 T cell receptor beta chains below all came from one sample that was sequenced in a study of cytomegalovirus exposure and HLA in healthy donors. The PCR contained 60 Vbeta and 13 Jbeta primers. Using immunoSEQ multiplex PCR, the repertoire was profiled, and TCRdb retains in-frame clones only, with some absent. The sample carries about 160,000 clones, 70% to 85% recorded once. The sequenced sample was PBMCs. Every receptor here comes from a man between 45 and 60 years old in good health and CMV-seropositive.

This chain connects TRBV27 to TRBJ2-5, with D tentatively TRBD2 (5 bases). Germline V gene data show CDR1 as MNHEY and CDR2 as SMNVEV (reference sequence). The CDR3 has 12 residues. V was cut by 2 bases and J by 5 bases, with 6 bases left in between. CDR3 loop: CASSLEGETQYF. The CDR3 bases are TGTGCCAGCAGTTTAGAGGGCGAGACCCAGTACTTC.

This chain connects TRBV27 to TRBJ1-2, with TRBD1 matching 8 bases. Germline assignment: CDR1 MNHEY and CDR2 SMNVEV (reference sequence). This CDR3 comprises 14 residues. V shed 5 bases, J shed 5 bases, and the junction held 7 bases outside the gene matches. The chain's CDR3 is CASSQGAFAYGYTF. The CDR3, as DNA: TGTGCCAGCAGTCAGGGGGCATTTGCGTATGGCTACACCTTC.

V gene TRBV28 combines with J gene TRBJ1-3; TRBD1 might be the D (5 bases). Per germline, CDR1 MDHEN and CDR2 SYDVKM. Trimming pared 3 bases from V and 2 bases from J, leaving 11 bases between. This CDR3 has 15 residues. The CDR3 bases are TGTGCCAGCAGTTTCGGGGGACGACCTGGAAACACCATATATTTT. This translates into CASSFGGRPGNTIYF.